One and the same sample provided the 19 T cell receptor beta chains below, sequenced in a study of CD8+ T cells in alopecia areata. Treatment reported: oral pan-JAK inhibitor, 5-10 mg twice daily. Sequencing templates came from extracted RNA that was reverse transcribed into cDNA. Assay: immunoSEQ multiplex PCR; the TCRdb copy retains only in-frame clones and omits some. The sample consists of more than 150,000 clones, 50% to 60% of them appearing once. The sample in question was CD4+ T cells sorted from blood, obtained at week 4, from a patient treated with tofacitinib. Receptors originate from a human donor with alopecia areata.

This clone has a handful of counts. The chain combines TRBV2 with TRBJ2-6, with D uncertain. The CDR3 sequence is 14 residues long. Germline lookup yields CDR1 SNHLY and CDR2 FYNNEI. Trimming removed 4 bases from V and 2 bases from J, with 6 bases in between. This CDR3 reads CASSGRTGANVLTF. DNA of the CDR3: TGTGCCAGCAGTGGACGTACTGGGGCCAACGTCCTGACTTTC. The full variable domain, rest sourced from reference TRBV2 and TRBJ2-6, is EPEVTQTPSHQVTQMGQEVILRCVPISNHLYFYWYRQILGQKVEFLVSFYNNEISEKSEIFDDQFSVERPDGSNFTLKIRSTKLEDSAMYFCASSGRTGANVLTFGAGSRLTVL.

This chain connects TRBV6-6 to TRBJ1-3; D not resolved. V was trimmed by 2 bases and J by 8 bases, leaving 4 bases between them. The CDR3 contains 11 residues. Germline V gene lookup returns CDR1 MNHNY and CDR2 SVGAGI (reference sequence). CDR3 region: CASSYRDTIYF. Written as DNA, the CDR3 is TGTGCCAGCAGTTACAGGGACACCATATATTTT.

The chain combines TRBV30 with TRBJ1-2; D is unresolved. Germline assignment: CDR1 GTSNPN and CDR2 SVGIG (reference sequence). The CDR3 length is 13 residues. V lost 0 bases to trimming and J lost 4 bases, with 9 bases between them. In DNA form, the CDR3 reads TGTGCCTGGAGTGTAGCGGGTTCCTATGGCTACACCTTC. Its translation: CAWSVAGSYGYTF. Drawing the rest from reference TRBV30 and TRBJ1-2, the complete variable domain is SQTIHQWPATLVQPVGSPLSLECTVEGTSNPNLYWYRQAAGRGLQLLFYSVGIGQISSEVPQNLSASRPQDRQFILSSKKLLLSDSGFYLCAWSVAGSYGYTFGSGTRLTVV.

The chain couples TRBV30 to TRBJ1-2, with 7 bases fitting TRBD1. The germline gives CDR1 GTSNPN, CDR2 SVGIG (reference sequence). The CDR3 extends over 16 amino acids. Trimming took 0 bases from V and 3 from J; bases not matched to a gene: 10. The CDR3 bases are TGTGCCTGGAGTGTAAGGTCCGACAGGGCTTACTATGGCTACACCTTC. Translation: CAWSVRSDRAYYGYTF.

This chain connects TRBV7-2 to TRBJ1-6, with no clear D. Germline CDR1 SGHTA, CDR2 FQGNSA. This CDR3 spans 12 amino acids. V shed 6 bases and J shed 7 bases, with 7 bases lying between them. The chain's CDR3 is CASRLPNSPLHF. In nucleotides, the CDR3 is TGTGCCAGCAGACTTCCAAATTCACCCCTCCACTTT. Filled out from reference TRBV7-2 and TRBJ1-6, the complete variable domain reads GAGVSQSPSNKVTEKGKDVELRCDPISGHTALYWYRQSLGQGLEFLIYFQGNSAPDKSGLPSDRFSAERTGGSVSTLTIQRTQQEDSAVYLCASRLPNSPLHFGNGTRLTVT.

The rearrangement links TRBV29-1 to TRBJ1-4; D remains ambiguous. The CDR3 totals 13 residues. The V gene lost 6 bases and the J gene lost 4 bases, with 12 bases spanning the gap. Germline V gives CDR1 SQVTM, CDR2 ANQGSEA. CDR3 in DNA: TGCAGCGTGCGGGTGCAGATTAATGAAAAACTGTTTTTT. As protein: CSVRVQINEKLFF. The full variable domain, its missing parts supplied by reference TRBV29-1 and TRBJ1-4, is SAVISQKPSRDICQRGTSLTIQCQVDSQVTMMFWYRQQPGQSLTLIATANQGSEATYESGFVIDKFPISRPNLTFSTLTVSNMSPEDSSIYLCSVRVQINEKLFFGSGTQLSVL.

A remark on this clone: One junction end does not reproduce the germline sequence, and a read error may be involved. The CDR3 bases are TGTGCCAGCAGTTTTAATTTACAGGGCTTC. Residues: CASSFNLQGF. This chain links TRBV27 with TRBJ2-7; tentatively, D is TRBD1 (6 bases). Germline V CDR1 and CDR2: MNHEY, SMNVEV (reference sequence). The CDR3 is made up of 10 amino acids.

The chain combines TRBV11-2 with TRBJ2-5; D is perhaps TRBD1 or TRBD2 (5 bases each). V lost 2 bases and J 7 bases, leaving 14 bases between the germline ends. The CDR3 length is 14 residues. Per germline, CDR1 SGHAT and CDR2 FQNNGV. CDR3: CASSLSKGPWTQYF. The CDR3 DNA reads TGTGCCAGCAGCTTATCTAAGGGACCTTGGACCCAGTACTTC.

The chain links TRBV27 to TRBJ2-6; D is tentatively TRBD1 or TRBD2 (5 bases each). Germline assignment: CDR1 MNHEY and CDR2 SMNVEV (reference sequence). This CDR3 contains 14 residues. Deletions cut 7 bases from V and 2 bases from J, with 9 bases between. The CDR3 DNA reads TGTGCCAGCACCCTGGGGGCTGGGGCCAACGTCCTGACTTTC. This translates into CASTLGAGANVLTF.

V usage is TRBV27 and J usage is TRBJ1-6; no reliable D call. The germline CDR1 and CDR2 sequences are MNHEY and SMNVEV (reference sequence). Trimming took 4 bases from V and 5 from J, leaving 12 bases between them. This CDR3 spans 15 amino acids. The CDR3 here is CASSSTPHDNSPLHF. DNA for the CDR3: TGTGCCAGCAGTTCCACCCCTCATGATAATTCACCCCTCCACTTT.

The J gene is TRBJ2-7, the V gene TRBV28; TRBD2 aligns across 8 bases. V shed 3 bases and J 2 bases; nucleotides not matched to a gene: 6. The CDR3 length is 15 residues. CDR1 and CDR2 from the germline V gene are MDHEN and SYDVKM. CDR3 bases: TGTGCCAGCAGTTTTAGCGGGGATGGCACCTACGAGCAGTACTTC. Its translation is CASSFSGDGTYEQYF.

The V call is TRBV30, the J call TRBJ2-2; a possible D gene is TRBD2 (6 bases). The CDR3 has 14 residues. Deletions cut 4 bases from V and 7 bases from J, with 16 bases between. Germline V CDR1 and CDR2: GTSNPN, SVGIG (reference sequence). In DNA, the CDR3 is TGTGCCTGGACCAAGTTCTCGGAGGGCGGGGAGCTGTTTTTT. This sequence encodes CAWTKFSEGGELFF.

This chain links TRBV5-4 with TRBJ2-3, with D tentatively TRBD1 or TRBD2 (5 bases each). V gave up 2 bases and J gave up 0 bases, with 10 bases separating them. CDR1 is SGHNT and CDR2 is YYREEE in the germline V gene (reference sequence). This CDR3 is built from 15 residues. The CDR3 region has the DNA TGTGCCAGCAGCTTAGGGACCCCAAGCACAGATACGCAGTATTTT. The encoded protein is CASSLGTPSTDTQYF. Filled out from reference TRBV5-4 and TRBJ2-3, the complete variable domain reads ETGVTQSPTHLIKTRGQQVTLRCSSQSGHNTVSWYQQALGQGPQFIFQYYREEENGRGNFPPRFSGLQFPNYSSELNVNALELDDSALYLCASSLGTPSTDTQYFGPGTRLTVL.

Notes on this clone: Other DNA variants within this sample encode the same CDR3. The chain is built from TRBV30 and TRBJ1-2; no clear D. Trimming took 5 bases from V and 2 from J, leaving 6 bases between them. The CDR3 is 11 amino acids. Per the germline V gene, CDR1 is GTSNPN and CDR2 is SVGIG (reference sequence). The CDR3 nucleotides are TGTGCCTGGCGCGGAAACTATGGCTACACCTTC. Protein: CAWRGNYGYTF.

The chain has TRBV5-4 and TRBJ2-7; perhaps TRBD1 as D (5 bases). CDR3 length: 17 amino acids. V lost 0 bases and J 5 bases, leaving 21 bases between the germline ends. Germline-derived CDR1 and CDR2 are SGHNT and YYREEE (reference sequence). The CDR3 spells CASSLGGVRVKAHEQYF. The DNA of the CDR3 is TGTGCCAGCAGCTTGGGCGGAGTCAGGGTGAAGGCCCACGAGCAGTACTTC.

About this clone itself: Other DNA sequences in this sample translate to the same CDR3. The chain has TRBV30 and TRBJ2-3; D is unclear. The length of the CDR3 is 11 residues. Per germline, CDR1 GTSNPN and CDR2 SVGIG (reference sequence). Trimming shortened V by 0 bases and J by 6 bases, and 4 bases separated the two germline ends. CDR3 sequence reads: CAWSVSDTQYF. CDR3 coding DNA: TGTGCCTGGAGTGTTTCGGATACGCAGTATTTT.

This rearrangement joins TRBV9 to TRBJ1-6; 7 nucleotides line up with TRBD1. Germline lookup yields CDR1 SGDLS and CDR2 YYNGEE. The CDR3 loop spans 14 amino acids. Germline trimming cut 4 bases from V and 9 bases from J; bases unmatched to any gene: 7. DNA for the CDR3: TGTGCCAGCAGCCCTCGGACAGGTGGTTCACCCCTCCACTTT. Its protein product is CASSPRTGGSPLHF. Based on the CDR3 plus reference TRBV9 and TRBJ1-6, the full variable domain is DSGVTQTPKHLITATGQRVTLRCSPRSGDLSVYWYQQSLDQGLQFLIQYYNGEERAKGNILERFSAQQFPDLHSELNLSSLELGDSALYFCASSPRTGGSPLHFGNGTRLTVT.

This chain uses TRBV29-1 with TRBJ2-5; perhaps TRBD1 as D (5 bases). The germline V and J ends were trimmed by 7 bases and 4 bases, with 19 bases remaining between them. The CDR3 is made up of 14 amino acids. The germline CDR1 and CDR2 sequences are SQVTM and ANQGSEA. As DNA, the CDR3 is TGCAGCGCCGTGGGGTTACAGGTCCGAGAGACCCAGTACTTC. Its translation is CSAVGLQVRETQYF.

V usage is TRBV5-6 and J usage is TRBJ2-5, with D perhaps being TRBD1 or TRBD2 (5 bases each). The V end lost 3 bases, the J end lost 5 bases, and 14 bases lay between the germline ends. The V gene's germline CDR1 is SGHDT and CDR2 YYEEEE. The CDR3 spans 14 residues. CDR3 sequence reads: CASSSTGRPETQYF. The CDR3 DNA reads as TGTGCCAGCAGCTCCACGGGACGTCCGGAGACCCAGTACTTC.